This T cell receptor (beta chain) was profiled in a study of T cells expressing NK-cell markers. Using the 5' RACE reads, TCRdb records one entry per CDR3 protein without DNA. The table for this sample gives about 15,000 distinct CDR3 sequences. The CDR3 runs to 14 residues. In germline, CDR1 is SGHAT, CDR2 FQNNGV. Sequenced sample: blood T cells: a sorted CD56 or NKG2C T cell subset, CD4+ or CD8+ T cells, or bulk PBMC T cells (not recorded which). The chain joins TRBV11-2 to TRBJ2-2. The clonotype was recovered from a man aged 18-75 years in good health. This CDR3 is CASSPDWLAGELFF. The variable domain in full, with the rest retrieved from reference TRBV11-2 and TRBJ2-2, is EAGVAQSPRYKIIEKRQSVAFWCNPISGHATLYWYQQILGQGPKLLIQFQNNGVVDDSQLPKDRFSAERLKGVDSTLKIQPAKLEDSAVYLCASSPDWLAGELFFGEGSRLTVL.